Shown below are 6 T cell receptor beta chains from a single sample sequenced in a study of glioma-infiltrating T cells after dendritic cell vaccination. TCRdb keeps only in-frame clones here, not all; method: immunoSEQ multiplex PCR. The table includes under 100,000 clones, approximately 80% detected once. The sample consisted of blood, taken before dendritic cell vaccination. The source is a human donor with glioblastoma.

This chain joins TRBV29-1 and TRBJ2-5; 10 positions agree with TRBD2. V was clipped by 4 bases and J by 2 bases; unmatched bases: 7. CDR3 size: 15 residues. Germline loops: CDR1 SQVTM, CDR2 ANQGSEA. The CDR3 DNA follows: TGCAGCGTTGGGGGGACTAGCGACAATCAAGAGACCCAGTACTTC. Translating it yields CSVGGTSDNQETQYF.

This sequence joins TRBV5-1 and TRBJ2-7; D remains ambiguous. CDR3 length: 15 amino acids. The germline V gene encodes CDR1 SGHRS and CDR2 YFSETQ. V was pared by 1 base and J by 0 bases, with 11 bases between. Written as DNA, the CDR3 is TGCGCCAGCAGCTTGTTGTCAGGTAGCTCCTACGAGCAGTACTTC. It specifies CASSLLSGSSYEQYF. The variable domain in full, completed from reference TRBV5-1 and TRBJ2-7, reads KAGVTQTPRYLIKTRGQQVTLSCSPISGHRSVSWYQQTPGQGLQFLFEYFSETQRNKGNFPGRFSGRQFSNSRSEMNVSTLELGDSALYLCASSLLSGSSYEQYFGPGTRLTVT.

The V gene is TRBV30, the J gene TRBJ2-5; 8 bases are a match to TRBD1. Germline V lookup: CDR1 GTSNPN, CDR2 SVGIG (reference sequence). V dropped 3 bases and J dropped 5; count of bases not matched to a gene: 11. This CDR3 comprises 15 residues. CDR3 nucleotides: TGTGCCTGGAGCAAGAAAGGACAGGGCGGGGAGACCCAGTACTTC. Translating it yields CAWSKKGQGGETQYF.

The chain couples TRBV6-1 to TRBJ2-3, with D perhaps matching TRBD1 (6 bases). V was clipped by 3 bases and J by 6 bases, with 19 bases between them. CDR1 and CDR2 (germline): MNHNS, SASEGT. The CDR3 is made up of 16 amino acids. The CDR3 region is CASSDLQPGVGDTQYF. The CDR3 DNA reads TGTGCCAGCAGTGACCTACAACCAGGGGTCGGGGATACGCAGTATTTT.

The table lists this clone with a count of one. The rearrangement joins TRBV11-2 to TRBJ2-7; TRBD1 matches 8 bases. CDR3 length: 13 amino acids. Germline CDR1 SGHAT, CDR2 FQNNGV. The trim removed 4 bases at V and 3 bases at J, leaving 2 bases unmatched. The CDR3 nucleotides are TGTGCCAGCAGCTGGACAGGGTTCTACGAGCAGTACTTC. It codes for CASSWTGFYEQYF.

This rearrangement joins TRBV27 to TRBJ2-5, with TRBD2 as a possible D gene (6 bases). Trimming took 3 bases from V and 2 from J, leaving 10 bases between them. This CDR3 is 14 amino acids long. Per the germline V gene, CDR1 is MNHEY and CDR2 is SMNVEV (reference sequence). CDR3 sequence reads: CASSFSLAQETQYF. CDR3 bases: TGTGCCAGCAGTTTCTCACTAGCTCAAGAGACCCAGTACTTC.